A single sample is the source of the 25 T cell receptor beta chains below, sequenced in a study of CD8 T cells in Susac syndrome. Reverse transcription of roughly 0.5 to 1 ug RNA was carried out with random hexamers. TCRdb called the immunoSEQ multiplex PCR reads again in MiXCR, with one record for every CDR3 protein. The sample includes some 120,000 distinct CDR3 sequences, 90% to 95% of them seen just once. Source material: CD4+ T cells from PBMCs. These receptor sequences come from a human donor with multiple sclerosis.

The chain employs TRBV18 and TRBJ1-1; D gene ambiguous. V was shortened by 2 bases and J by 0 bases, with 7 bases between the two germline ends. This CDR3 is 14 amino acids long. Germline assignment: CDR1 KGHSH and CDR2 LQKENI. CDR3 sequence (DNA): TGTGCCAGCTCACCATTAGTGATGAACACTGAAGCTTTCTTT. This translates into CASSPLVMNTEAFF.

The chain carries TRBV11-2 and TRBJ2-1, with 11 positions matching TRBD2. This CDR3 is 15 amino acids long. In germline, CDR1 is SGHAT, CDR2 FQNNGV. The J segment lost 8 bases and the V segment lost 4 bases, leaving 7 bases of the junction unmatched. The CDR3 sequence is CASSSTSGIKDEQFF. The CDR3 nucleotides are TGTGCCAGCAGCTCGACTAGCGGGATTAAAGATGAGCAGTTCTTC.

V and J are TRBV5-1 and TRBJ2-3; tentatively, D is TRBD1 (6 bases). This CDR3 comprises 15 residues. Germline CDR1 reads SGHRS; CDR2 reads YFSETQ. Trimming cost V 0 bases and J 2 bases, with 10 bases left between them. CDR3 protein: CASSLGGPHTDTQYF. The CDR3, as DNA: TGCGCCAGCAGCTTGGGGGGGCCTCACACAGATACGCAGTATTTT.

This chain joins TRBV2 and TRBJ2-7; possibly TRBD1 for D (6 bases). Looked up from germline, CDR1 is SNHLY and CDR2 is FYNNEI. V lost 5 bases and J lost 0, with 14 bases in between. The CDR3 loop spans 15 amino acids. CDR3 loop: CASSSGTLSSYEQYF. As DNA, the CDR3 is TGTGCCAGCAGTTCCGGGACACTAAGCTCCTACGAGCAGTACTTC. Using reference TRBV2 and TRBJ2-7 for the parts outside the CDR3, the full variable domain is EPEVTQTPSHQVTQMGQEVILRCVPISNHLYFYWYRQILGQKVEFLVSFYNNEISEKSEIFDDQFSVERPDGSNFTLKIRSTKLEDSAMYFCASSSGTLSSYEQYFGPGTRLTVT.

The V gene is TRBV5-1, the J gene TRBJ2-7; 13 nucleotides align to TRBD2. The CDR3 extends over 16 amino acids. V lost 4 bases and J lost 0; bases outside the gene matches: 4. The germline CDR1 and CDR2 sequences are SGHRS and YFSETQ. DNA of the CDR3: TGCGCCAGCAGCGTGGGACTAGCGGGAAGCTCCTACGAGCAGTACTTC. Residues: CASSVGLAGSSYEQYF.

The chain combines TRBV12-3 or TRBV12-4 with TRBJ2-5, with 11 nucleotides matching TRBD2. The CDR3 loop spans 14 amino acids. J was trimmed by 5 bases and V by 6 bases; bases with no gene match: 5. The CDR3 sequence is CASRPTSGSETQYF. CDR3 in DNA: TGTGCCAGCAGACCTACTAGCGGGAGCGAGACCCAGTACTTC.

The CDR3 protein is CASSLEVFGTGNEAFF. The CDR3 DNA reads TGTGCCAGCAGCTTGGAGGTGTTCGGGACAGGGAATGAAGCTTTCTTT. V usage is TRBV5-6 and J usage is TRBJ1-1; TRBD1 matches at 9 bases. The germline CDR1 and CDR2 sequences are SGHDT and YYEEEE. CDR3 length: 16 amino acids. The J segment lost 7 bases and the V segment lost 0 bases, leaving 10 bases of the junction unmatched.

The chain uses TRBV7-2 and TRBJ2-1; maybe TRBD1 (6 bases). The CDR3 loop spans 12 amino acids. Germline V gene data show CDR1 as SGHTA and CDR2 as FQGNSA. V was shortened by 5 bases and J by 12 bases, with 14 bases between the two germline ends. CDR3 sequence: CASSRGDKMQFF. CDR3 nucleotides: TGTGCCAGCAGCCGAGGGGACAAAATGCAGTTCTTC.

The CDR3 region is CASSRLTSGRYEQYF. CDR3 DNA sequence: TGTGCCAGCAGTCGACTGACTAGCGGGCGCTACGAGCAGTACTTC. The chain recombines TRBV6-5 with TRBJ2-7; TRBD2 matches at 10 bases. V lost 5 bases, J lost 3 bases, and 7 bases stayed unmatched. Germline V gene data show CDR1 as MNHEY and CDR2 as SVGAGI. CDR3 size: 15 residues.

CDR3 DNA: TGTGCCAGCAGCACAAGGAGACTAGCCGTGCACGAGCAGTACTTC. Translated, it gives CASSTRRLAVHEQYF. The chain recombines TRBV7-8 with TRBJ2-7; 7 nucleotides line up with TRBD2. Per the germline V gene, CDR1 is SGHVS and CDR2 is FQNEAQ. The CDR3 sequence is 15 residues long. J was trimmed by 5 bases and V by 5 bases; bases with no gene match: 12.

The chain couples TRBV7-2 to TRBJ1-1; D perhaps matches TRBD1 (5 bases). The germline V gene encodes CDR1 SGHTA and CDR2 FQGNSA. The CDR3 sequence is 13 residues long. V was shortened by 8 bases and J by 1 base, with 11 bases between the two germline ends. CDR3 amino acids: CASSLGQNTEAFF. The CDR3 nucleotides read TGTGCCAGCTCACTTGGACAGAACACTGAAGCTTTCTTT.

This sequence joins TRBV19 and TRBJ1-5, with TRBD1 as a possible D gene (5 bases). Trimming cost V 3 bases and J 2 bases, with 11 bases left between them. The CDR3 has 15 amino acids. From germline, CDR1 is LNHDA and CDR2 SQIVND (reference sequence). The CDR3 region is CASSIERGGNQPQHF. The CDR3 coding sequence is TGTGCCAGTAGTATCGAAAGGGGCGGCAATCAGCCCCAGCATTTT.

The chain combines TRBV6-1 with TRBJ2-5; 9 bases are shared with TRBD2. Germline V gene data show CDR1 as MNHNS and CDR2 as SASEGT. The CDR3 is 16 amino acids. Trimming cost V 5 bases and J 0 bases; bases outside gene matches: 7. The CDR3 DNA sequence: TGTGCCAGCAGTCGCAGACTAGCGGCGTACCAAGAGACCCAGTACTTC. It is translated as CASSRRLAAYQETQYF.

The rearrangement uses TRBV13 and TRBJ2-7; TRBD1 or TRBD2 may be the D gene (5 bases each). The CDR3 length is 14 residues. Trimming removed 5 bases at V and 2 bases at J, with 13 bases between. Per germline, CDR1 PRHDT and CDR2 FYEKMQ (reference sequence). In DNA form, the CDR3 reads TGTGCCAGCAGCATCGGGGCCGATACCTACGAGCAGTACTTC. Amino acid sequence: CASSIGADTYEQYF.

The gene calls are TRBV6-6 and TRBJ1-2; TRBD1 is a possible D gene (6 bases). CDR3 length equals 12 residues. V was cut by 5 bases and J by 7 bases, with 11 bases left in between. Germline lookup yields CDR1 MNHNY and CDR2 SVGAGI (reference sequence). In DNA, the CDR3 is TGTGCCAGCAGTCCCCGGACAGTTGGCTACACCTTC. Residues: CASSPRTVGYTF.

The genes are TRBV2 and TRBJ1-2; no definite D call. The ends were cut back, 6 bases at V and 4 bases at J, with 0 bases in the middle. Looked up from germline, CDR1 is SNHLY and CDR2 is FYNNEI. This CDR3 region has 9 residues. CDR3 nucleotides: TGTGCCAGCAGCTATGGCTACACCTTC. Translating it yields CASSYGYTF.

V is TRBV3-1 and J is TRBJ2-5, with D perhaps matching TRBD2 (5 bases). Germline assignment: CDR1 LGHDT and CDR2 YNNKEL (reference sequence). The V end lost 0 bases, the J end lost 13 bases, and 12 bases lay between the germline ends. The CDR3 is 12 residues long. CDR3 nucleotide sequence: TGTGCCAGCAGCCAAGAAGAGAATGCGGGGTACTTC. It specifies CASSQEENAGYF.

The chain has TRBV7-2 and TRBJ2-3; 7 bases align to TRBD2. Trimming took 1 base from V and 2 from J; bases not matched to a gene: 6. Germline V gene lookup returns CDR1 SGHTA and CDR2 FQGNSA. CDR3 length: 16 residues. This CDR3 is CASSLEPGLVTDTQYF. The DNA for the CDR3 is TGTGCCAGCAGCTTAGAACCCGGACTAGTCACAGATACGCAGTATTTT.

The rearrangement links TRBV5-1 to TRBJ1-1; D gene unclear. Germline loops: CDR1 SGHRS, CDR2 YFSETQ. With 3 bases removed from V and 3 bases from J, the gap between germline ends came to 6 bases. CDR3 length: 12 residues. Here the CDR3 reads CASSSLDTEAFF. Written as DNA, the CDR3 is TGCGCCAGCAGCTCACTAGACACTGAAGCTTTCTTT.

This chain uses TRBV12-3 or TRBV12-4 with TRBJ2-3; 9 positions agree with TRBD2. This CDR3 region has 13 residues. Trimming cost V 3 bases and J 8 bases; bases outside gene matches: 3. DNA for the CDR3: TGTGCCAGCAGTTTTAGCGGGAGCGGTACGCAGTATTTT. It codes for CASSFSGSGTQYF.

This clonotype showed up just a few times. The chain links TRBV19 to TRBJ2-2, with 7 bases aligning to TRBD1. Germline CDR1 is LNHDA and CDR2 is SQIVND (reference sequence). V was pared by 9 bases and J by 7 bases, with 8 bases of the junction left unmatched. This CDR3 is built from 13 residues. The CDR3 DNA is TGTGCCAGCGCCACCAACAGGGGCGGGGAGCTGTTTTTT. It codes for CASATNRGGELFF.

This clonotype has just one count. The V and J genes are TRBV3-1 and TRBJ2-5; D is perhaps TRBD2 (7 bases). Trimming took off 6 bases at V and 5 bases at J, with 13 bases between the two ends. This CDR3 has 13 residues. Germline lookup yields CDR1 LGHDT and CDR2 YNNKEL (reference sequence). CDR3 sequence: CASSEGGVETQYF. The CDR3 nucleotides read TGTGCCAGCAGTGAAGGGGGGGTGGAGACCCAGTACTTC.

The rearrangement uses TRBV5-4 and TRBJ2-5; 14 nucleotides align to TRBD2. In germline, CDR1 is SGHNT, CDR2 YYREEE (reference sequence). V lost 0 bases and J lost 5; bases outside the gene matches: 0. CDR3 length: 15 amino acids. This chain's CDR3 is CASSLGTSGRETQYF. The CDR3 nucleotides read TGTGCCAGCAGCTTGGGGACTAGCGGGAGGGAGACCCAGTACTTC.

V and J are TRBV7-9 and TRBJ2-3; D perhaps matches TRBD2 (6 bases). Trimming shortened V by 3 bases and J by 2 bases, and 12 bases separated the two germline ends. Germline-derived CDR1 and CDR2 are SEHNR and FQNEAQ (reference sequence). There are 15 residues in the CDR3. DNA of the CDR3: TGTGCCAGCAGCTTGACGGCGGGGCACACAGATACGCAGTATTTT. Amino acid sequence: CASSLTAGHTDTQYF.

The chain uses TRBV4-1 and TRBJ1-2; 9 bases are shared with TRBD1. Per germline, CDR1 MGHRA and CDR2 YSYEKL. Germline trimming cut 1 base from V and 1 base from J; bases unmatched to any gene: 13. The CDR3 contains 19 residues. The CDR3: CASSQGLLKPGQGNYGYTF. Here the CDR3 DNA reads TGCGCCAGCAGCCAAGGCTTACTTAAACCGGGACAGGGTAACTATGGCTACACCTTC.